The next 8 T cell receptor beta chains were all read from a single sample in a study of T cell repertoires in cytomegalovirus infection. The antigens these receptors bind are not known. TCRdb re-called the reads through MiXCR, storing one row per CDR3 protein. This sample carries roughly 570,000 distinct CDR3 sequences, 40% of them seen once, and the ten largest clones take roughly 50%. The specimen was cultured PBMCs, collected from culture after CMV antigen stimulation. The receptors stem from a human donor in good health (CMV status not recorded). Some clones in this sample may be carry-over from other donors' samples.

This CDR3 reads CASSFGPLEGGYTF. CDR3 coding DNA: TGTGCCAGCAGTTTCGGCCCACTCGAAGGGGGCTACACCTTC. V and J are TRBV12-3 or TRBV12-4 and TRBJ1-2; no clear D. CDR3 length: 14 amino acids. Trimming stripped 3 bases from V and 8 bases from J, with 16 bases between.

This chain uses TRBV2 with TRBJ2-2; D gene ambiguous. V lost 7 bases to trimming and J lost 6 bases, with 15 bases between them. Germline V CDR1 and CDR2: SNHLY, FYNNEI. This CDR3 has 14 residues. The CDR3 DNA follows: TGTGCCAGCATGTCTAAACTAATTCCCGGGGAGCTGTTTTTT. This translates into CASMSKLIPGELFF.

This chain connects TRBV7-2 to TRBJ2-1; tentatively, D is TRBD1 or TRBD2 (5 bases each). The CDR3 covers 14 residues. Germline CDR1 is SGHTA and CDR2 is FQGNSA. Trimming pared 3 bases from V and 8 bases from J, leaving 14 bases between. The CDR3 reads CASSLGRRGDEQFF. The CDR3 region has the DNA TGTGCCAGCAGCTTGGGGCGGAGAGGGGATGAGCAGTTCTTC.

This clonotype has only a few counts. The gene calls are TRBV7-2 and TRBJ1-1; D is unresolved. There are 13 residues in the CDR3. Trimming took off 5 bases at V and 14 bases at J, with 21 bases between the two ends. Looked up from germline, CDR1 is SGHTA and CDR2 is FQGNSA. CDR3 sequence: CASSLQETSEVFF. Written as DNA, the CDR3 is TGTGCCAGCAGCCTCCAGGAGACTTCGGAAGTATTCTTT.

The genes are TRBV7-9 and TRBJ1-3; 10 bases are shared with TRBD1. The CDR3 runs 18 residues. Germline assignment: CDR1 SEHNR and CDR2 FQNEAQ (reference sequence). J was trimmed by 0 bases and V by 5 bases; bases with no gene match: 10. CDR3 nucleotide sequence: TGTGCCAGCAGCATCCGGGACAGGGGCTCCCTCTCTGGAAACACCATATATTTT. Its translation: CASSIRDRGSLSGNTIYF.

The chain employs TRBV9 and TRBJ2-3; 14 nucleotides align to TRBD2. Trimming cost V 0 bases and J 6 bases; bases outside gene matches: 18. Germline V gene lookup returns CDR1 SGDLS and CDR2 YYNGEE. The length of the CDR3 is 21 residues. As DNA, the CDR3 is TGTGCCAGCAGCGTAGCACCACCAGACAGGGAGGGACTAGCGGGAGAGGATACGCAGTATTTT. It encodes CASSVAPPDREGLAGEDTQYF.

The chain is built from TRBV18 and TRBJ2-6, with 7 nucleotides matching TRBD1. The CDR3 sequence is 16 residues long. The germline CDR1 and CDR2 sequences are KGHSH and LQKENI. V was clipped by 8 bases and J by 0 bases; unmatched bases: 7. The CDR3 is CASPRDSGSGANVLTF. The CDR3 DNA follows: TGTGCCAGCCCCAGGGACAGCGGCTCTGGGGCCAACGTCCTGACTTTC.

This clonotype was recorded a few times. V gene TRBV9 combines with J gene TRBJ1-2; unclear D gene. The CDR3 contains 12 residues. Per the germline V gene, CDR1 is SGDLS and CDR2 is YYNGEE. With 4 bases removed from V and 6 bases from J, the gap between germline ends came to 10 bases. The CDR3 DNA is TGTGCCAGCAGCTCCCGTACAGATGGCTACACCTTC. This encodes CASSSRTDGYTF.